Below, 18 T cell receptor beta chains from the same sample are listed, as sequenced in a study of CD4 T cells in relation to SARS-CoV-2 and coronaviruses (dated by TCRdb to the early 2020s). The protocol used for the library was the immunoSEQ multiplex PCR assay. TCRdb limited this immuneACCESS table to in-frame rearrangements with V and J called. A share of clones is missing; checked studies link under half to unresolved V genes, and the rest is unexplained. This sample comprises roughly 16,000 clones, 70% to 85% of them detected only once. The ten most abundant clones make up about two fifths of the sample. CD4+ T cells from unexposed donors were collected before the COVID-19 pandemic (2011-2018). The EasySep CD4+ T cell isolation kit was used to isolate CD4+ T cells once the cultures had run for nine to eleven days. No antigens are known for them. Sequencing input: CD4+ T cells from PBMCs, cultured in vitro. These receptors originate from a human donor in good health.

The V and J genes are TRBV24-1 and TRBJ1-6, with D maybe TRBD1 (5 bases). The CDR3 totals 14 residues. Trimming cost V 4 bases and J 5 bases, with 8 bases left between them. Germline CDR1 reads KGHDR; CDR2 reads SFDVKD. In DNA, the CDR3 is TGTGCCACCAGTGAAACAGGTCATAATTCACCCCTCCACTTT. Translation gives CATSETGHNSPLHF.

This clone was picked up one time. The rearrangement links TRBV6-5 to TRBJ2-1; possible D gene TRBD2, 6 bases. The V gene's germline CDR1 is MNHEY and CDR2 SVGAGI. The CDR3 runs 16 residues. V lost 1 base and J lost 5, with 15 bases in between. CDR3 sequence: CASSYFRDWENNEQFF. The CDR3 DNA follows: TGTGCCAGCAGTTACTTCAGGGACTGGGAGAACAATGAGCAGTTCTTC.

The chain combines TRBV30 with TRBJ2-3; TRBD2 might be the D (6 bases). CDR1 is GTSNPN and CDR2 is SVGIG in the germline V gene (reference sequence). The CDR3 runs to 13 residues. The ends were cut back, 1 base at V and 8 bases at J, with 13 bases in the middle. The CDR3 is CAWSEAGGVTQYF. DNA for the CDR3: TGTGCCTGGAGTGAGGCTGGAGGGGTTACGCAGTATTTT.

The chain carries TRBV6-1 and TRBJ1-1; D might be TRBD1 (6 bases). V was shortened by 3 bases and J by 7 bases, with 9 bases between the two germline ends. Germline-derived CDR1 and CDR2 are MNHNS and SASEGT. The CDR3 is 12 residues long. The DNA of the CDR3 is TGTGCCAGCAGTGACCGGACAGATGAAGCTTTCTTT. As protein: CASSDRTDEAFF.

V gene TRBV6-2 or TRBV6-3 combines with J gene TRBJ2-7; 9 bases are shared with TRBD1. Trimming at V came to 3 bases and at J to 2 bases, leaving 8 bases not matched to a gene. Germline CDR1 and CDR2: MNHEY and SVGEGT. The CDR3 is 16 residues long. CDR3 region: CASSYGPGTGTYEQYF. The CDR3 DNA reads TGTGCCAGCAGTTATGGTCCCGGGACAGGGACCTACGAGCAGTACTTC.

The chain couples TRBV24-1 to TRBJ2-1; tentatively, D is TRBD2 (5 bases). This CDR3 spans 16 amino acids. Trimming pared 6 bases from V and 1 base from J, leaving 15 bases between. The germline V gene has CDR1 KGHDR and CDR2 SFDVKD. The CDR3 nucleotides read TGTGCCACCAGTAATATCGAGACGGGATCCTACAATGAGCAGTTCTTC. Translated, it gives CATSNIETGSYNEQFF.

The chain links TRBV11-3 to TRBJ2-1, with TRBD2 matching over 11 bases. V was pared by 1 base and J by 4 bases, with 3 bases of the junction left unmatched. The CDR3 totals 16 residues. Germline CDR1 reads SGHNT; CDR2 reads YENEEA. The CDR3 reads CASSLGTSGSYNEQFF. The CDR3 DNA reads TGTGCCAGCAGCTTAGGAACTAGCGGGAGTTACAATGAGCAGTTCTTC. Complete variable domain (other parts from reference TRBV11-3 and TRBJ2-1): EAGVVQSPRYKIIEKKQPVAFWCNPISGHNTLYWYLQNLGQGPELLIRYENEEAVDDSQLPKDRFSAERLKGVDSTLKIQPAELGDSAVYLCASSLGTSGSYNEQFFGPGTRLTVL.

The chain is built from TRBV6-5 and TRBJ2-1; TRBD2 matches at 9 bases. The CDR3 is 15 residues long. The ends lost 2 bases at V and 4 bases at J; junction bases unmatched: 3. Germline loops: CDR1 MNHEY, CDR2 SVGAGI. The DNA of the CDR3 is TGTGCCAGCAGTTACGGTACTAGCGGGTACAATGAGCAGTTCTTC. Amino acid sequence: CASSYGTSGYNEQFF.

The rearrangement links TRBV10-2 to TRBJ1-5, with D unclear. The germline gives CDR1 WSHSY, CDR2 SAAADI. The V end was cut by 5 bases, the J end by 3 bases, with 11 bases between. The CDR3 is made up of 14 amino acids. The CDR3 DNA reads as TGCGCCAGCAGTCCTAGGCAGCACAATCAGCCCCAGCATTTT. Its protein product is CASSPRQHNQPQHF.

The V call is TRBV19, the J call TRBJ1-5; 7 bases fit TRBD1. The CDR3 spans 16 residues. The V gene end was trimmed by 5 bases and the J gene end by 1 base; junction bases not matched to a gene: 8. Looked up from germline, CDR1 is LNHDA and CDR2 is SQIVND (reference sequence). In DNA, the CDR3 is TGTGCCAGTAGTCCTCAGGGGGGAGTGAGCAATCAGCCCCAGCATTTT. Protein sequence: CASSPQGGVSNQPQHF. Variable domain in full (rest from reference TRBV19 and TRBJ1-5): DGGITQSPKYLFRKEGQNVTLSCEQNLNHDAMYWYRQDPGQGLRLIYYSQIVNDFQKGDIAEGYSVSREKKESFPLTVTSAQKNPTAFYLCASSPQGGVSNQPQHFGDGTRLSIL.

The chain joins TRBV29-1 to TRBJ2-1, with D perhaps matching TRBD2 (6 bases). Germline loops: CDR1 SQVTM, CDR2 ANQGSEA. Trimming removed 6 bases at V and 0 bases at J, with 12 bases between. The CDR3 loop spans 14 amino acids. The CDR3 is CSVESGFSYNEQFF. CDR3 in DNA: TGCAGCGTAGAAAGCGGGTTCTCCTACAATGAGCAGTTCTTC.

The chain couples TRBV9 to TRBJ1-2; D ambiguous. The CDR3 is 12 residues long. CDR1 is SGDLS, CDR2 YYNGEE, per germline. Deletions cut 0 bases from V and 3 bases from J, with 3 bases between. The CDR3 sequence is CASSVEYYGYTF. As DNA, the CDR3 is TGTGCCAGCAGCGTAGAATACTATGGCTACACCTTC.

The gene calls are TRBV4-2 and TRBJ2-3; 9 bases align to TRBD2. The CDR3 is 16 residues long. Trimming took 10 bases from V and 4 from J; bases not matched to a gene: 15. CDR1 and CDR2 from the germline V gene are LGHNA and YNFKEQ. The CDR3 DNA reads as TGTGCCACCACAAAAGGGACTAGCCGGTCCCCAGATACGCAGTATTTT. Protein product: CATTKGTSRSPDTQYF.

This rearrangement joins TRBV6-5 to TRBJ2-5; D is ambiguous. V was cut by 0 bases and J by 4 bases, with 6 bases left in between. In germline, CDR1 is MNHEY, CDR2 SVGAGI. This CDR3 has 13 residues. The CDR3 spells CASSYSFRETQYF. CDR3 nucleotide sequence: TGTGCCAGCAGTTACTCCTTCAGAGAGACCCAGTACTTC.

This chain joins TRBV19 and TRBJ1-1; TRBD1 might be the D (6 bases). The CDR3 has 16 residues. Deletions cut 5 bases from V and 4 bases from J, with 20 bases between. The germline V gene has CDR1 LNHDA and CDR2 SQIVND (reference sequence). This chain's CDR3 is CASSGFSTGFFTEAFF. CDR3 DNA sequence: TGTGCCAGTAGTGGTTTTAGTACAGGGTTCTTCACTGAAGCTTTCTTT.

The chain employs TRBV2 and TRBJ1-5; 9 positions match TRBD1. Germline values: CDR1 SNHLY, CDR2 FYNNEI. The CDR3 length is 14 residues. V was clipped by 3 bases and J by 7 bases; unmatched bases: 4. In nucleotides, the CDR3 is TGTGCCAGCAGTGAGGACAGGGGTTTGCAGCCCCAGCATTTT. Encoded protein: CASSEDRGLQPQHF.

This chain uses TRBV6-2 or TRBV6-3 with TRBJ2-3; D is ambiguous. This CDR3 is 15 amino acids long. Germline CDR1 and CDR2: MNHEY and SVGEGT. V was pared by 5 bases and J by 2 bases, with 14 bases between. Here the CDR3 DNA reads TGTGCCAGCAGTCGACCCCCTCCTGACACAGATACGCAGTATTTT. Its protein is CASSRPPPDTDTQYF.

A few counts support this clone. This chain uses TRBV6-5 with TRBJ1-1, with D possibly TRBD1 on 5 matching bases. The length of the CDR3 is 13 residues. V lost 2 bases and J 1 base, leaving 5 bases between the germline ends. Germline assignment: CDR1 MNHEY and CDR2 SVGAGI. The CDR3 sequence is CASSYRGNTEAFF. CDR3 nucleotide sequence: TGTGCCAGCAGTTACAGGGGGAACACTGAAGCTTTCTTT.